The entry below describes one T cell receptor beta chain. The antigen is not known. Germline V gene sequence: CDR1 SGHRS, CDR2 YFSETQ. The CDR3 extends over 13 amino acids. Trimming shortened V by 4 bases and J by 6 bases, and 11 bases separated the two germline ends. Documented time point: newly diagnosed GD, antithyroid drugs for less than 3 months. Construction of the TCR library relied on RNA isolated from PBMCs. This sample was included in a study of regulatory T cells in long-lasting Graves disease. CDR3-region Arm-PCR and iRepertoire HTBI primers produced the TCR beta libraries. TCRdb itself ran the multiplex PCR reads through MiXCR, one entry per CDR3 protein. The profile covers approximately 490,000 distinct CDR3 sequences, with 15% to 20% appearing a single time and approximately 12% taken by the ten largest. Study results and limitations: Persistent Graves' patients showed a TCR diversity that was lower than that of newly diagnosed ones.

These records were also assigned to another study, of T cells in Graves' hyperthyroidism and ophthalmopathy. That study reports: Those with hyperthyroidism were 18 to 65 years old, newly diagnosed, and ill for under 2 months. Using 13 V-J features, a model discriminated ophthalmopathy from stable hyperthyroidism.

The chain is built from TRBV5-1 and TRBJ2-1; D is uncertain. The starting material was peripheral blood mononuclear cells (PBMCs), obtained at new diagnosis, from a patient treated with antithyroid drugs. This clonotype originated in a man aged 40-49 years with Graves disease. The CDR3 loop reads CASSQLNGNEQFF. The DNA for the CDR3 is TGCGCCAGCAGCCAACTGAACGGCAATGAGCAGTTCTTC.